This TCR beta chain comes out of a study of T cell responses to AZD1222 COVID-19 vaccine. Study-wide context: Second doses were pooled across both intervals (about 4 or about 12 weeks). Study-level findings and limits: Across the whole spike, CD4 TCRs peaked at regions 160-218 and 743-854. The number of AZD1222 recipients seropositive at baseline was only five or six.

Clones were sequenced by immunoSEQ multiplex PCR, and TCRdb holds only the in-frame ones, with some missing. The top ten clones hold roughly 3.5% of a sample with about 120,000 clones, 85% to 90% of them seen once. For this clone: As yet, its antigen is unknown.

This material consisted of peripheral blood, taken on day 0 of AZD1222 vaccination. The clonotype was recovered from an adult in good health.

CDR3 coding DNA: TGTGCCAGCTCACCACTGTCGCCACCGGGGGGAAACACCATATATTTT. Its protein is CASSPLSPPGGNTIYF. V and J are TRBV18 and TRBJ1-3; D is undetermined. This CDR3 contains 16 residues. Germline V lookup: CDR1 KGHSH, CDR2 LQKENI. Trimming stripped 1 base from V and 4 bases from J, with 14 bases between.